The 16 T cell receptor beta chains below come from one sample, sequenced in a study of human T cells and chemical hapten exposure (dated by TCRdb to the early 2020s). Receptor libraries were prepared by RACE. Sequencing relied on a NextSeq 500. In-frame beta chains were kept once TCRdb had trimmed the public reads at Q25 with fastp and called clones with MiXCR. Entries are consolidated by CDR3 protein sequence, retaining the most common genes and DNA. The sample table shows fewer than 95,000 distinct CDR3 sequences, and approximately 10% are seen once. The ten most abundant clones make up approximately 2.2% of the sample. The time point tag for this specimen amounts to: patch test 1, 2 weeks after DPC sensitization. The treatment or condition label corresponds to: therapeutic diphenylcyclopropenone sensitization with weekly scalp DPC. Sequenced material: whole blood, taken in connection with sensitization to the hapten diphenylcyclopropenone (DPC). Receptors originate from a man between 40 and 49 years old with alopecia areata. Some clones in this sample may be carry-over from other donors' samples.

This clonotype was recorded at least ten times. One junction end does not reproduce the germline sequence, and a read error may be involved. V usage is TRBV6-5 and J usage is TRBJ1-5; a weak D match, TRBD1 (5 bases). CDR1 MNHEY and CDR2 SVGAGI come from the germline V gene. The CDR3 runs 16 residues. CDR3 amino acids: CASSYFPGPSDQPQHF. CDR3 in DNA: TGTGCCAGCAGTTACTTCCCAGGGCCTAGCGATCAGCCCCAGCATTTT.

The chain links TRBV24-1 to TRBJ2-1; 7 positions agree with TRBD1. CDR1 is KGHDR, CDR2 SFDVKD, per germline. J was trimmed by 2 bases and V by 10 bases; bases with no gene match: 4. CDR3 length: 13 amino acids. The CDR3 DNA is TGTGCCACGTGGGACAGAGCCTACAATGAGCAGTTCTTC. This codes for CATWDRAYNEQFF.

This CDR3 is CAISELSGTGYEQYF. DNA of the CDR3: TGTGCCATCAGTGAGTTGAGCGGAACGGGGTACGAGCAGTACTTC. The chain is built from TRBV10-3 and TRBJ2-7; tentatively, D is TRBD2 (5 bases). CDR3 size: 15 residues. V was clipped by 1 base and J by 4 bases, with 14 bases between them. The germline CDR1 and CDR2 sequences are ENHRY and SYGVKD.

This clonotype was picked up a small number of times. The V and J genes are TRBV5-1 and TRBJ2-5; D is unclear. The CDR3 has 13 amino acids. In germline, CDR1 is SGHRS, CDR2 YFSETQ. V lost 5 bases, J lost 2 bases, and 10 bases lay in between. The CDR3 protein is CASRRTAQETQYF. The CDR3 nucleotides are TGCGCCAGCAGACGAACCGCGCAAGAGACCCAGTACTTC.

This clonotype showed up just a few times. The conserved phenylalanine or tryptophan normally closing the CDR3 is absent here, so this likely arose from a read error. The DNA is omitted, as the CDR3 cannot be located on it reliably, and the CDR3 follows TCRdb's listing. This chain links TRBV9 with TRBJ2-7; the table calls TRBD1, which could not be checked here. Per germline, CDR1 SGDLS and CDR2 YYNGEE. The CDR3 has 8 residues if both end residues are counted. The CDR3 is CASSGGCI.

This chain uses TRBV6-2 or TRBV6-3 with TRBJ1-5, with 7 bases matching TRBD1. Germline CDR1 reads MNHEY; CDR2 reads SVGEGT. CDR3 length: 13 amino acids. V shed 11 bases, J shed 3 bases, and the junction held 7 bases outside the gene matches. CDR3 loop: CAVSTGVNQPQHF. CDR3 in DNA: TGTGCCGTTTCAACAGGGGTCAATCAGCCCCAGCATTTT.

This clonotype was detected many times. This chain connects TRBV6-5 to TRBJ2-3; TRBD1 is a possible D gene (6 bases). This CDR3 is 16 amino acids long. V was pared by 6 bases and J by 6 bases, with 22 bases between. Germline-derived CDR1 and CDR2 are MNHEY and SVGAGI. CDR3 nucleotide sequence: TGTGCCAGCAGCCGCACAGGGTCAGGGAGCAGCGATACGCAGTATTTT. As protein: CASSRTGSGSSDTQYF.

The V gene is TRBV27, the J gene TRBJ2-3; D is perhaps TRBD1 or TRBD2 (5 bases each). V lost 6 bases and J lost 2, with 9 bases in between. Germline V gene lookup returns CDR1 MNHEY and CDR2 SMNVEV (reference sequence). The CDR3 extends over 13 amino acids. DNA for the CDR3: TGTGCCAGCAGCGGGACCCTCACAGATACGCAGTATTTT. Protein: CASSGTLTDTQYF.

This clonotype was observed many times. In DNA form, the CDR3 reads TGCGCCAGCAGCCAAGCCTGGACTAGCGGAAGCACAGATACGCAGTATTTT. Amino acid sequence: CASSQAWTSGSTDTQYF. V gene TRBV4-1 combines with J gene TRBJ2-3; 10 nucleotides match TRBD2. V gave up 1 base and J gave up 0 bases; unmatched junction bases: 4. The CDR3 has 17 residues. Germline-derived CDR1 and CDR2 are MGHRA and YSYEKL.

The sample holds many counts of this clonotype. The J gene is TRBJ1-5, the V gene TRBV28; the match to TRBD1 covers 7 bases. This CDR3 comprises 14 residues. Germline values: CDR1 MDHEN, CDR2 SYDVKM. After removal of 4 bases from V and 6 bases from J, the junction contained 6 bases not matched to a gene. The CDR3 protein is CASSSYRGTQPQHF. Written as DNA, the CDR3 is TGTGCCAGCAGTTCGTACAGGGGTACTCAGCCCCAGCATTTT.

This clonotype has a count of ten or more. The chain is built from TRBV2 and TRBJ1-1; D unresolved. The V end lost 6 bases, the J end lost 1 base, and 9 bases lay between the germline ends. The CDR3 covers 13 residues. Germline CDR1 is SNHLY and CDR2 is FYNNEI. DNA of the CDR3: TGTGCCAGCAGATCAGCGAGGAACACTGAAGCTTTCTTT. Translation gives CASRSARNTEAFF.

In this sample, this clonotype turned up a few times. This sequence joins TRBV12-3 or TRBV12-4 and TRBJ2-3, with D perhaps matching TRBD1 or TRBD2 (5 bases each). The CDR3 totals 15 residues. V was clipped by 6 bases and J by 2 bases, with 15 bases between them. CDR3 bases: TGTGCCAGCAGCCCCGAGGGGAAACTCACAGATACGCAGTATTTT. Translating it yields CASSPEGKLTDTQYF.

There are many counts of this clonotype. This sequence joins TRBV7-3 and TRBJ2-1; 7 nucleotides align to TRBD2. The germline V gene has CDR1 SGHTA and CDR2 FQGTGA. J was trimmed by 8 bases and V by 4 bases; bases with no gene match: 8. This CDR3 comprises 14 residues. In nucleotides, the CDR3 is TGTGCCAGCAGCTATACGGGCCGGGGGGATGAGCAGTTCTTC. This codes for CASSYTGRGDEQFF.

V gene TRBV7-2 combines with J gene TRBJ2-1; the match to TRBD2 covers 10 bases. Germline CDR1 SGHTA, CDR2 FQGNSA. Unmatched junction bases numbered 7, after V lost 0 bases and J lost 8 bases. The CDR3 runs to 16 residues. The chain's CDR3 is CASSLALTSGVDEQFF. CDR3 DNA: TGTGCCAGCAGCTTAGCGCTCACTAGCGGGGTTGATGAGCAGTTCTTC.

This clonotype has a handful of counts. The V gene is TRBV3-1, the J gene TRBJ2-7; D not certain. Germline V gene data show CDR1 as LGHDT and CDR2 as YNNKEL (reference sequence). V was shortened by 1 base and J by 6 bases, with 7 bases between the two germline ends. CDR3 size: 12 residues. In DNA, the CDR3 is TGTGCCAGCAGCCAAGCAGCGAGCGAGCAGTACTTC. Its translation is CASSQAASEQYF.

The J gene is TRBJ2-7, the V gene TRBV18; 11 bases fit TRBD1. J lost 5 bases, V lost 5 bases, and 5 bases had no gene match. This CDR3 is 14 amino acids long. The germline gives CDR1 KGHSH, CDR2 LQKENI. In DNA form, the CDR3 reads TGTGCCAGCTCAAACCGGGACAGGGGGAACGAGCAGTACTTC. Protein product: CASSNRDRGNEQYF.